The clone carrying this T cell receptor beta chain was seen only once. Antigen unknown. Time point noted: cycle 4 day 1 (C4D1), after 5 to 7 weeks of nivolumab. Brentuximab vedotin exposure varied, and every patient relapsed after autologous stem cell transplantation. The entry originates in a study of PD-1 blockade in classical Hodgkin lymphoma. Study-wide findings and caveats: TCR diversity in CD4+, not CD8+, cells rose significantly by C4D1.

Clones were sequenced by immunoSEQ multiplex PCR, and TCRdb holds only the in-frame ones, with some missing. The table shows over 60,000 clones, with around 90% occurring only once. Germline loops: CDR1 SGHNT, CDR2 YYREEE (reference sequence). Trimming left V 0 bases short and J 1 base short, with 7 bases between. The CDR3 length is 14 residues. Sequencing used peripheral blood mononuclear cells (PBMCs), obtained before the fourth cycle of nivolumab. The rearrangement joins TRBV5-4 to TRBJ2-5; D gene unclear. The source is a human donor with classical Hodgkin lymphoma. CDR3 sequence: CASSLEGPQETQYF. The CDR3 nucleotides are TGTGCCAGCAGCTTGGAAGGTCCCCAAGAGACCCAGTACTTC. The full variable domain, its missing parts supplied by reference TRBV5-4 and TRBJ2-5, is ETGVTQSPTHLIKTRGQQVTLRCSSQSGHNTVSWYQQALGQGPQFIFQYYREEENGRGNFPPRFSGLQFPNYSSELNVNALELDDSALYLCASSLEGPQETQYFGPGTRLLVL.